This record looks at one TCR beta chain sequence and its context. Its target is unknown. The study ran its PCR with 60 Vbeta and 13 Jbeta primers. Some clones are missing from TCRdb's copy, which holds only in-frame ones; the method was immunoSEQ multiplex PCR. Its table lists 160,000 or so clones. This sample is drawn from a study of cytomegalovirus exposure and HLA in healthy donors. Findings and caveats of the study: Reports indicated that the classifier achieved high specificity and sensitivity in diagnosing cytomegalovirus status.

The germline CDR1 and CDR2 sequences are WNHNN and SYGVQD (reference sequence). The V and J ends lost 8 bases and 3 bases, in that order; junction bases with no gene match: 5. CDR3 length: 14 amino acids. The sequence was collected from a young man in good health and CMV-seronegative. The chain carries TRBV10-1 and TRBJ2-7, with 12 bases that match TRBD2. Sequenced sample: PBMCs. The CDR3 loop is CASDGLAGIYEQYF. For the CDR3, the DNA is TGCGCCAGCGATGGACTAGCGGGAATCTACGAGCAGTACTTC.